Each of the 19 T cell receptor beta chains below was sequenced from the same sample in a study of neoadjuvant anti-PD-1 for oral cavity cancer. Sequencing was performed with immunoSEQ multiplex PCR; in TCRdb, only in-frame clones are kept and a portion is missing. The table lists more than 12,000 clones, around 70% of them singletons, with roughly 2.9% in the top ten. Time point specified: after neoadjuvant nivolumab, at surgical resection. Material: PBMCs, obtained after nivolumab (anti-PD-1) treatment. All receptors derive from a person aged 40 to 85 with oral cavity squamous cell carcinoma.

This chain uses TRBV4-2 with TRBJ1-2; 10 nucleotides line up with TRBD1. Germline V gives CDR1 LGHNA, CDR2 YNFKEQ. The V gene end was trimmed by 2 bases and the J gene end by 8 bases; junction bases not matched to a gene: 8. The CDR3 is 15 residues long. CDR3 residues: CASSQRDGTGDGYTF. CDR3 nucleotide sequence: TGTGCCAGCAGCCAACGAGACGGGACAGGGGACGGCTACACCTTC.

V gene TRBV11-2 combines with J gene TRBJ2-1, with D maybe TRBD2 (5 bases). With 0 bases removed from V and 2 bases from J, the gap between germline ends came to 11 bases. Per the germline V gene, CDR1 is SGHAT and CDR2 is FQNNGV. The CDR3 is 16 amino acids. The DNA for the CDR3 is TGTGCCAGCAGCTTAGACGGACTTAGGACCTACAATGAGCAGTTCTTC. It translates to CASSLDGLRTYNEQFF.

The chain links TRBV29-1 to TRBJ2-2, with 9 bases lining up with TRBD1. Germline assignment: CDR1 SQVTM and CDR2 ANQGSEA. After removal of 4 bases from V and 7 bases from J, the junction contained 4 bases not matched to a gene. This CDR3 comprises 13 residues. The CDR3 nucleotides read TGCAGCGTTGCACAGGGGGCTGGCGGGGAGCTGTTTTTT. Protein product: CSVAQGAGGELFF.

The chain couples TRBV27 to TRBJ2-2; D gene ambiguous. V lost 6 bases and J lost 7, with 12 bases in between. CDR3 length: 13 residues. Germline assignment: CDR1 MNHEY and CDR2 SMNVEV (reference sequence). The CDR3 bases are TGTGCCAGCAGAAAGGGTGCAAACGGGGAGCTGTTTTTT. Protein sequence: CASRKGANGELFF.

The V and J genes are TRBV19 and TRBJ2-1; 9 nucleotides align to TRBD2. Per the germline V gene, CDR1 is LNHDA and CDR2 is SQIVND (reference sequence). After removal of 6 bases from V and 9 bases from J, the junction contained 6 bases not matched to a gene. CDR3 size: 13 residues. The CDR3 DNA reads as TGTGCCAGTAGCGTAGCGGGAGAAACTGAGCAGTTCTTC. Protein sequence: CASSVAGETEQFF. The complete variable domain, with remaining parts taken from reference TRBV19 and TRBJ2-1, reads DGGITQSPKYLFRKEGQNVTLSCEQNLNHDAMYWYRQDPGQGLRLIYYSQIVNDFQKGDIAEGYSVSREKKESFPLTVTSAQKNPTAFYLCASSVAGETEQFFGPGTRLTVL.

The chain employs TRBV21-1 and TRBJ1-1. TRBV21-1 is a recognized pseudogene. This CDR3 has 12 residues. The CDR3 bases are TGTGCCAGCACAGAGCAGACCACTGAAGCTTTCTTT. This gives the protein CASTEQTTEAFF.

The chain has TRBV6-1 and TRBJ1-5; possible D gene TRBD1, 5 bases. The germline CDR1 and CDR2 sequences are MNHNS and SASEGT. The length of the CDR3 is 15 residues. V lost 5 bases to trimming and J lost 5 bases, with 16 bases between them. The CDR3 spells CASSRITGADQPQHF. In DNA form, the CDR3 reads TGTGCCAGCAGTCGGATAACAGGAGCGGATCAGCCCCAGCATTTT.

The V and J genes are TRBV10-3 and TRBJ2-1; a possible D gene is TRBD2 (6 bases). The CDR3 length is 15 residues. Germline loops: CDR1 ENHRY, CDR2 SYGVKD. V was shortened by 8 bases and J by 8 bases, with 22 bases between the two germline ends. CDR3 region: CAISEGEARGDEQFF. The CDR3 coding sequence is TGTGCCATCTCGGAGGGAGAGGCGCGGGGAGATGAGCAGTTCTTC.

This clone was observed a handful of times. CDR3 region: CASSARAGEQFF. In DNA, the CDR3 is TGTGCCAGCAGCGCCCGAGCGGGAGAGCAGTTCTTC. The V and J genes are TRBV11-3 and TRBJ2-1, with 7 nucleotides matching TRBD2. Unmatched junction bases numbered 5, after V lost 5 bases and J lost 10 bases. Looked up from germline, CDR1 is SGHNT and CDR2 is YENEEA. The CDR3 totals 12 residues. The variable domain in full, completed from reference TRBV11-3 and TRBJ2-1, reads EAGVVQSPRYKIIEKKQPVAFWCNPISGHNTLYWYLQNLGQGPELLIRYENEEAVDDSQLPKDRFSAERLKGVDSTLKIQPAELGDSAVYLCASSARAGEQFFGPGTRLTVL.

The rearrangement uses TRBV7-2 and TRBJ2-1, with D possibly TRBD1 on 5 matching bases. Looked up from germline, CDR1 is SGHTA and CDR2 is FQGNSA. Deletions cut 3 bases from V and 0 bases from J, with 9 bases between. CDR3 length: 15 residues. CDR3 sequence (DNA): TGTGCCAGCAGCTTGGGGCAGGGCTCCTACAATGAGCAGTTCTTC. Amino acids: CASSLGQGSYNEQFF.

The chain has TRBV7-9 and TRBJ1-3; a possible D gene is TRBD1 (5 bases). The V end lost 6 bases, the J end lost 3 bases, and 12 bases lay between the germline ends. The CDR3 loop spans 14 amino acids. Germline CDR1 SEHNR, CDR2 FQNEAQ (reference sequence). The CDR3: CASRLEGLGNTIYF. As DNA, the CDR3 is TGTGCCAGCAGACTTGAGGGGCTTGGAAACACCATATATTTT.

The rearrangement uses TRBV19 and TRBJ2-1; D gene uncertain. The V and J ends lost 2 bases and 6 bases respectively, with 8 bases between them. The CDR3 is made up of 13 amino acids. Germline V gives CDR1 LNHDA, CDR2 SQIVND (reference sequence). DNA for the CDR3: TGTGCCAGTAGTATAACCAGATCCAATGAGCAGTTCTTC. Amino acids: CASSITRSNEQFF.

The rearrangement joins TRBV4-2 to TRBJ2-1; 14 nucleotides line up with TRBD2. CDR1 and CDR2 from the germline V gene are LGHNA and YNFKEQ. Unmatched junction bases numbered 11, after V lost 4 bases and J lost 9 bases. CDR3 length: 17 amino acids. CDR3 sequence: CASSLRLAGGSGTEQFF. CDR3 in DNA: TGTGCCAGCAGCCTTCGACTAGCGGGAGGGAGTGGGACTGAGCAGTTCTTC.

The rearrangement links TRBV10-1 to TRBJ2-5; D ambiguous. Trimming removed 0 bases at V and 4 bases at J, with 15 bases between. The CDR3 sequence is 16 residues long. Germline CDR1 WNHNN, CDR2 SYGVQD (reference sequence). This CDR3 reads CASSESVGSPPETQYF. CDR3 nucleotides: TGCGCCAGCAGTGAGTCGGTCGGCAGCCCCCCAGAGACCCAGTACTTC.

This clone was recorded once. The CDR3, as DNA: TGTGCCAGCAGTTTTGGGACACACTACGAGCAGTACTTC. Translating it yields CASSFGTHYEQYF. This sequence joins TRBV27 and TRBJ2-7; a weak D match, TRBD1 (6 bases). This CDR3 is 13 amino acids long. Germline loops: CDR1 MNHEY, CDR2 SMNVEV (reference sequence). The V gene lost 3 bases and the J gene lost 3 bases, with 9 bases spanning the gap.

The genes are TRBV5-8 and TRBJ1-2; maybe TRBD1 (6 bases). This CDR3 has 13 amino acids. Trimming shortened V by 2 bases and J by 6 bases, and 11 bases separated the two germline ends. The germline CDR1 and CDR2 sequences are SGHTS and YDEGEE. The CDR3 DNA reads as TGTGCCAGCAGCTTCGGGACACCAAATGGCTACACCTTC. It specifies CASSFGTPNGYTF. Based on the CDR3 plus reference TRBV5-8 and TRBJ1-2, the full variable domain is EAGVTQSPTHLIKTRGQQATLRCSPISGHTSVYWYQQALGLGLQFLLWYDEGEERNRGNFPPRFSGRQFPNYSSELNVNALELEDSALYLCASSFGTPNGYTFGSGTRLTVV.

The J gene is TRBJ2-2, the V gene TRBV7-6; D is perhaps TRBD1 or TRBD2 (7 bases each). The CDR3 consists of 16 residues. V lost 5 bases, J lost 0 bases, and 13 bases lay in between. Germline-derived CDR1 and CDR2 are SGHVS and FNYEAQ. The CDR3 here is CASSPQGGSNTGELFF. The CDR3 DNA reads TGTGCCAGCAGCCCCCAGGGGGGGTCGAACACCGGGGAGCTGTTTTTT.

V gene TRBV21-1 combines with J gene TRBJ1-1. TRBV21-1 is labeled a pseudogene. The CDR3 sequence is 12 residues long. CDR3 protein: CASSNSAPEAFF. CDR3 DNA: TGTGCCAGCTCCAATTCGGCACCTGAAGCTTTCTTT.

This CDR3 is CASSGDGNSNQPQHF. The DNA of the CDR3 is TGTGCCAGCAGCGGGGACGGGAATAGCAATCAGCCCCAGCATTTT. This chain connects TRBV9 to TRBJ1-5; weak D call: TRBD1 (5 bases). The germline CDR1 and CDR2 sequences are SGDLS and YYNGEE. The CDR3 sequence is 15 residues long. Trimming cost V 3 bases and J 0 bases, with 10 bases left between them.